The rows below give T cell receptor beta chains drawn from one sample of a study of OX40 agonist ivuxolimab in advanced cancers. Sequencing used immunoSEQ multiplex PCR; TCRdb keeps in-frame clones, though not all of them. The sample records under 65,000 clones, around 80% being singletons. The material sequenced was CD4+ or CD8+ T cells sorted from blood, taken in a trial of the OX40 agonist ivuxolimab. These receptors were collected from an adult with an advanced solid tumor such as melanoma, head and neck, liver or kidney cancer. Both conserved end residues are part of each CDR3. D genes are given only for firm matches. Size is stated for part of the rows, as once, few or many counts, or as a class when the clone is expanded.

TRBJ2-1,TRBV11-3,TRBD2,.,CASSSSGVYNEQFF,TGTGCCAGCAGCTCTAGCGGGGTCTACAATGAGCAGTTCTTC
TRBJ2-7,TRBV5-8,TRBD2,.,CASSLGTSGSDEQYF,TGTGCCAGCAGCTTGGGGACTAGCGGGAGCGACGAGCAGTACTTC
TRBJ2-7,TRBV6-9,.,.,CASRRWGYEQYF,TGTGCCAGCAGACGCTGGGGATACGAGCAGTACTTC
TRBJ1-6,TRBV11-2,.,.,CASSFPQSGSGVSPLHF,TGTGCCAGCAGCTTCCCCCAAAGTGGTAGCGGAGTATCACCCCTCCACTTT
TRBJ1-1,TRBV6-1,.,once,CASSEPGHMNTEAFF,TGTGCCAGCAGTGAACCGGGACATATGAACACTGAAGCTTTCTTT
TRBJ2-1,TRBV9,.,.,CASSVAPSSYNEQFF,TGTGCCAGCAGCGTGGCGCCGAGCTCCTACAATGAGCAGTTCTTC
TRBJ1-1,TRBV6-4,.,once,CASSAEQGNTEAFF,TGTGCCAGCAGTGCGGAACAGGGGAACACTGAAGCTTTCTTT
TRBJ1-6,TRBV19,.,.,CASSIRGRPTGNSPLHF,TGTGCCAGTAGTATCCGGGGCAGGCCCACGGGGAATTCACCCCTCCACTTT
TRBJ1-2,TRBV5-1,.,.,CASRVPYRADYGYTF,TGCGCCAGCAGAGTCCCGTACAGGGCCGACTATGGCTACACCTTC
TRBJ2-7,TRBV19,TRBD1,once,CASSASGQGGDEQYF,TGTGCCAGTAGTGCCTCGGGACAGGGGGGGGATGAGCAGTACTTC
TRBJ2-3,TRBV10-3,.,.,CAISDSGPDTQYF,TGTGCCATCAGCGACAGCGGACCAGATACGCAGTATTTT
TRBJ1-2,TRBV7-2,.,.,CASSLERGRANGYTF,TGTGCCAGCAGCTTAGAGAGGGGACGGGCTAATGGCTACACCTTC
TRBJ2-5,TRBV12-5,TRBD1,once,CASGYDTGGAKTQYF,TGTGCTAGTGGGTATGATACAGGGGGCGCAAAGACCCAGTACTTC
TRBJ1-2,TRBV10-1,.,.,CASSESLGYGYTF,TGCGCCAGCAGTGAGTCTCTTGGCTATGGCTACACCTTC
TRBJ2-2,TRBV7-2,TRBD2,.,CASSQRLAGGPRASGELFF,TGTGCCAGCAGCCAAAGACTAGCGGGGGGGCCCAGAGCGTCCGGGGAGCTGTTTTTT